This TCR beta chain was captured in a study of blood T cell repertoires in COVID-19. As for the study in general: Sample material is recorded as cDNA or gDNA derived from T cells, B-cell-depleted T cells, or PBMCs.

Trimming took 5 bases from V and 4 from J, leaving 14 bases between them. This CDR3 has 14 amino acids. Germline V gives CDR1 MNHNY, CDR2 SVGAGI (reference sequence). Produced via immunoSEQ multiplex PCR; TCRdb's table is partial and in-frame only. The data hold approximately 300,000 clones, with more than 75% observed a single time. The sequencing sample was made of PBMCs or T cells enriched from blood (not recorded which). The receptor comes from a woman under 30 who had recovered from COVID-19. The chain joins TRBV6-6 to TRBJ1-2, with a tentative D call TRBD1 (5 bases). CDR3 in amino acids: CASSGQGAPYGYTF. The CDR3 DNA sequence: TGTGCCAGCAGTGGTCAAGGGGCCCCCTATGGCTACACCTTC.